Sequencing of this T cell receptor (beta chain) was carried out in a study of PD-L1 blockade in urothelial cancer. Study details: Atezolizumab at 1,200 mg intravenously every 3 weeks was started by patients at some point between 2014 and 2015. About 90% of the 29 patients were males with bladder-origin urothelial cancer.

Each patient's cancer was a locally advanced or metastatic urothelial carcinoma. Trimming left V 5 bases short and J 6 bases short, with 16 bases between. Looked up from germline, CDR1 is SGHTA and CDR2 is FQGNSA. The CDR3 consists of 15 residues. TCRdb keeps only in-frame clones here, not all; method: immunoSEQ multiplex PCR. The sample has some 71,000 clones, around nine tenths seen once. The sample was PBMCs, taken around atezolizumab (anti-PD-L1) treatment. This TCR was sampled from a man aged 55 to 70 with urothelial cancer. This chain joins TRBV7-2 and TRBJ1-4, with a weak D call TRBD1 (6 bases). CDR3 amino acids: CASSQGTSTYEKLFF. The CDR3 DNA is TGTGCCAGCAGCCAGGGGACCTCAACCTATGAAAAACTGTTTTTT.